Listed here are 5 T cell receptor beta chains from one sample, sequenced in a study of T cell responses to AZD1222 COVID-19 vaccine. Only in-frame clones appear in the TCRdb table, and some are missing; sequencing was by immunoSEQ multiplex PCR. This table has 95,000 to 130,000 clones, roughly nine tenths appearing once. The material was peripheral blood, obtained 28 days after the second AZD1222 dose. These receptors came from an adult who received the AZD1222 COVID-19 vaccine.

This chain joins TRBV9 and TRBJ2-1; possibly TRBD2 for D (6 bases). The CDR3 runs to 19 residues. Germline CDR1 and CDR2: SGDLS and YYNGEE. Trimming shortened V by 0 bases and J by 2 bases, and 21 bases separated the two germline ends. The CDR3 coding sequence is TGTGCCAGCAGCGTAGAGGCACGAGGCGGGGCTAGTCCCTACAATGAGCAGTTCTTC. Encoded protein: CASSVEARGGASPYNEQFF.

The CDR3 sequence is CASSFGTSGSGDEQFF. The DNA of the CDR3 is TGTGCCAGCAGTTTCGGGACTAGCGGGAGTGGCGATGAGCAGTTCTTC. The chain combines TRBV27 with TRBJ2-1; 14 bases line up with TRBD2. Germline assignment: CDR1 MNHEY and CDR2 SMNVEV (reference sequence). The J segment lost 8 bases and the V segment lost 3 bases, leaving 6 bases of the junction unmatched. The CDR3 extends over 16 amino acids.

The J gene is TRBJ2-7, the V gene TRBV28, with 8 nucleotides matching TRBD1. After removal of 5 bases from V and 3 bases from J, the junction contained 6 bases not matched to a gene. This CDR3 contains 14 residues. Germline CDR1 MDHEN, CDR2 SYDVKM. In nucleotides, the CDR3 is TGTGCCAGCAGTATCCGGACAGGGATCTACGAGCAGTACTTC. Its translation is CASSIRTGIYEQYF.

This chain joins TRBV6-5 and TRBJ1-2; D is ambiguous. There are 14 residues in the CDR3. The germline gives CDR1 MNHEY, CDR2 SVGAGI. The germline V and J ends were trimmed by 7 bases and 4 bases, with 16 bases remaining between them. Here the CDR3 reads CASTDGGGTYGYTF. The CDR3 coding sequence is TGTGCCAGCACCGACGGAGGCGGAACCTATGGCTACACCTTC.

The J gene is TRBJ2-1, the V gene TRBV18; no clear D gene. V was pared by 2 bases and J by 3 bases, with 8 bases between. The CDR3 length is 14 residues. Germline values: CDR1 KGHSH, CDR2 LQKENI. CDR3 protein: CASSPSGDYNEQFF. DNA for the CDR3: TGTGCCAGCTCACCATCGGGCGACTACAATGAGCAGTTCTTC.